The 4 T cell receptor beta chains below were found in one sample sequenced in a study of blood T cell repertoires in COVID-19 (TCRdb year 2020). Library prep was done by the immunoSEQ multiplex PCR assay. The table was pulled from immuneACCESS by TCRdb, which kept in-frame rearrangements only. Such tables lose some clones; where checked, under half of the loss comes from unresolved V genes, and the rest has no known cause. The table for this sample lists around 97,000 clones; 85% to 90% of them were counted only once. The ten largest clones take up 15% of the sample. Sample: peripheral blood. These TCRs come from a human donor in a cohort sampled during active COVID-19.

The genes are TRBV3-1 (or the pseudogene TRBV3-2) and TRBJ1-1, with D tentatively TRBD1 (5 bases). CDR3 length equals 19 residues. Germline V gene lookup returns CDR1 LGHDT and CDR2 YNNKEL (reference sequence). Between the trimmed V and J ends, which lost 0 bases and 0 bases, there was a span of 20 bases. The CDR3 protein is CASSQDRARGEGVNTEAFF. The DNA of the CDR3 is TGTGCCAGCAGCCAAGATCGCGCTCGGGGGGAGGGAGTGAACACTGAAGCTTTCTTT.

J is TRBJ2-5 and V is TRBV23-1, with 9 positions matching TRBD1. TRBV23-1 qualifies as an ORF whose function is uncertain. There are 17 residues in the CDR3. V lost 1 base and J lost 1; bases outside the gene matches: 7. CDR3: CASSQYGTGKSQETQYF. The CDR3 DNA sequence: TGCGCCAGCAGTCAATACGGGACAGGGAAATCCCAAGAGACCCAGTACTTC.

This clone was found a few times. This rearrangement joins TRBV5-4 to TRBJ1-1; no reliable D call. Germline V lookup: CDR1 SGHNT, CDR2 YYREEE (reference sequence). The CDR3 extends over 15 amino acids. V was pared by 2 bases and J by 0 bases, with 11 bases between. This CDR3 is CASSLWTEVNTEAFF. CDR3 DNA: TGTGCCAGCAGCTTATGGACGGAGGTGAACACTGAAGCTTTCTTT.

V gene TRBV18 combines with J gene TRBJ2-4; 7 positions match TRBD1. Trimming removed 3 bases from V and 1 base from J; junction bases left unmatched: 9. The CDR3 length is 17 residues. Per the germline V gene, CDR1 is KGHSH and CDR2 is LQKENI. The chain's CDR3 is CASSPPSQGVAKNIQYF. CDR3 nucleotides: TGTGCCAGCTCACCCCCATCTCAGGGGGTCGCCAAAAACATTCAGTACTTC.